These 30 T cell receptor beta chains were all obtained from the same sample, sequenced in a study of cytomegalovirus exposure and HLA in healthy donors. Measured with immunoSEQ multiplex PCR; TCRdb has only the in-frame clones, and not every one. The data show over 110,000 clones, 86% seen once. The material sequenced was PBMCs. The receptors originated from a man aged 18-30 years in good health and CMV-seronegative.

The V and J genes are TRBV4-1 and TRBJ2-2, with D possibly TRBD2 on 6 matching bases. Between the trimmed V and J ends, which lost 4 bases and 7 bases, there was a span of 19 bases. Germline V CDR1 and CDR2: MGHRA, YSYEKL. The CDR3 extends over 16 amino acids. The CDR3 DNA follows: TGCGCCAGCAGCCGTGCGGGGCAGGCTACAAGCGGGGAGCTGTTTTTT. It is translated as CASSRAGQATSGELFF.

The chain carries TRBV6-5 and TRBJ2-7; D is unresolved. Germline CDR1 and CDR2: MNHEY and SVGAGI. This CDR3 has 13 residues. V was shortened by 0 bases and J by 3 bases, with 6 bases between the two germline ends. CDR3 in amino acids: CASSYSGLYEQYF. The CDR3 region has the DNA TGTGCCAGCAGTTACTCGGGCCTCTACGAGCAGTACTTC.

The DNA of the CDR3 is TGCAGCGCCACGGGGACAGGTGGAAACACCATATATTTT. Amino acids: CSATGTGGNTIYF. V gene TRBV29-1 combines with J gene TRBJ1-3, with 8 bases matching TRBD1. V shed 7 bases and J 3 bases; nucleotides not matched to a gene: 5. CDR3 length equals 13 residues. CDR1 and CDR2 from the germline V gene are SQVTM and ANQGSEA.

The chain joins TRBV5-1 to TRBJ2-2, with 8 bases lining up with TRBD1. CDR1 and CDR2 (germline): SGHRS, YFSETQ. This CDR3 region has 16 residues. V lost 4 bases to trimming and J lost 6 bases; unmatched junction nucleotides: 11. The CDR3 DNA follows: TGCGCCAGCAGCCCCAGCCAGGGGGCCCATCCCGGGGAGCTGTTTTTT. The encoded protein is CASSPSQGAHPGELFF.

The V and J genes are TRBV6-5 and TRBJ2-5; tentative D call: TRBD1 (5 bases). In germline, CDR1 is MNHEY, CDR2 SVGAGI. With 9 bases removed from V and 4 bases from J, the gap between germline ends came to 18 bases. There are 14 residues in the CDR3. CDR3 amino acids: CASSARVGRETQYF. DNA for the CDR3: TGTGCCAGTTCCGCCAGGGTTGGGCGAGAGACCCAGTACTTC.

The rearrangement joins TRBV7-2 to TRBJ1-4; D gene unclear. From germline, CDR1 is SGHTA and CDR2 FQGNSA. CDR3 length: 12 residues. With 5 bases removed from V and 8 bases from J, the gap between germline ends came to 9 bases. The CDR3 DNA follows: TGTGCCAGCAGCGAAACCAGGGAAAAACTGTTTTTT. This codes for CASSETREKLFF.

The CDR3 sequence: CAWQGHYEQYF. The CDR3 nucleotides read TGTGCCTGGCAGGGCCACTACGAGCAGTACTTC. The genes are TRBV30 and TRBJ2-7; perhaps TRBD1 as D (5 bases). This CDR3 is 11 amino acids long. CDR1 and CDR2 from the germline V gene are GTSNPN and SVGIG (reference sequence). Trimming took off 5 bases at V and 3 bases at J, with 8 bases between the two ends. Full variable domain (missing parts from reference TRBV30 and TRBJ2-7): SQTIHQWPATLVQPVGSPLSLECTVEGTSNPNLYWYRQAAGRGLQLLFYSVGIGQISSEVPQNLSASRPQDRQFILSSKKLLLSDSGFYLCAWQGHYEQYFGPGTRLTVT.

This clone was found once. The chain employs TRBV2 and TRBJ2-2, with 8 bases identical to TRBD1. CDR1 and CDR2 from the germline V gene are SNHLY and FYNNEI. With 5 bases clipped from V and 7 bases from J, the junction kept 3 bases outside the gene matches. The CDR3 runs 13 residues. Written as DNA, the CDR3 is TGTGCCAGCAGTTGGACAGGGAGCGGGGAGCTGTTTTTT. Its translation is CASSWTGSGELFF.

This sequence joins TRBV15 and TRBJ2-7, with 12 bases fitting TRBD1. The CDR3 loop spans 16 amino acids. Germline CDR1 is LNHNV and CDR2 is YYDKDF (reference sequence). With V trimmed by 3 bases and J by 5 bases, 8 bases remained unmatched. The chain's CDR3 is CATSRGRDRGLDEQYF. CDR3 nucleotide sequence: TGTGCCACCAGCAGGGGACGGGACAGGGGGCTCGACGAGCAGTACTTC.

V is TRBV19 and J is TRBJ2-1; D is ambiguous. V gave up 3 bases and J gave up 8 bases, with 11 bases separating them. Germline V lookup: CDR1 LNHDA, CDR2 SQIVND (reference sequence). The CDR3 is 13 residues long. CDR3 DNA sequence: TGTGCCAGTAGTATTAGTCGGGTCTATGAGCAGTTCTTC. Amino acids: CASSISRVYEQFF. Based on the CDR3 plus reference TRBV19 and TRBJ2-1, the full variable domain is DGGITQSPKYLFRKEGQNVTLSCEQNLNHDAMYWYRQDPGQGLRLIYYSQIVNDFQKGDIAEGYSVSREKKESFPLTVTSAQKNPTAFYLCASSISRVYEQFFGPGTRLTVL.

The chain couples TRBV5-1 to TRBJ2-2; tentatively, D is TRBD1 (5 bases). This CDR3 spans 17 amino acids. From germline, CDR1 is SGHRS and CDR2 YFSETQ. The V and J ends lost 2 bases and 4 bases respectively, with 18 bases between them. The CDR3 sequence is CASSLTLTGQGTGELFF. The CDR3 DNA follows: TGCGCCAGCAGCTTAACCCTGACCGGACAAGGCACCGGGGAGCTGTTTTTT.

The chain joins TRBV10-1 to TRBJ2-1, with 10 bases matching TRBD1. In germline, CDR1 is WNHNN, CDR2 SYGVQD (reference sequence). The V and J ends lost 5 bases and 0 bases, in that order; junction bases with no gene match: 4. The CDR3 is 16 amino acids. The CDR3 loop is CASSSRDRGSYNEQFF. DNA for the CDR3: TGCGCCAGCAGTTCGAGGGACAGGGGCTCCTACAATGAGCAGTTCTTC.

J is TRBJ2-3 and V is TRBV11-2; 8 nucleotides line up with TRBD2. The CDR3 covers 17 residues. V shed 1 base and J 2 bases; nucleotides not matched to a gene: 8. Per the germline V gene, CDR1 is SGHAT and CDR2 is FQNNGV. CDR3 region: CASSLGVVAGYTDTQYF. For the CDR3, the DNA is TGTGCCAGCAGCTTAGGGGTCGTAGCGGGGTACACAGATACGCAGTATTTT.

The V gene is TRBV7-2, the J gene TRBJ2-5, with TRBD2 identical over 8 bases. CDR1 and CDR2 (germline): SGHTA, FQGNSA. Germline trimming cut 5 bases from V and 0 bases from J; bases unmatched to any gene: 5. This CDR3 has 15 amino acids. The CDR3 region is CASSAWTSYQETQYF. CDR3 DNA: TGTGCCAGCAGCGCCTGGACTAGCTACCAAGAGACCCAGTACTTC. The whole variable domain, filled in from reference TRBV7-2 and TRBJ2-5, reads GAGVSQSPSNKVTEKGKDVELRCDPISGHTALYWYRQSLGQGLEFLIYFQGNSAPDKSGLPSDRFSAERTGGSVSTLTIQRTQQEDSAVYLCASSAWTSYQETQYFGPGTRLLVL.

This chain links TRBV6-1 with TRBJ1-2, with a possible D match to TRBD1 (5 bases). Per the germline V gene, CDR1 is MNHNS and CDR2 is SASEGT. The CDR3 is 13 amino acids. Trimming shortened V by 8 bases and J by 2 bases, and 12 bases separated the two germline ends. The DNA of the CDR3 is TGTGCCAGCGCCCCGGACACCAACTATGGCTACACCTTC. The encoded protein is CASAPDTNYGYTF.

V and J are TRBV19 and TRBJ2-7, with 7 bases lining up with TRBD2. The CDR3 is 14 residues long. Per germline, CDR1 LNHDA and CDR2 SQIVND (reference sequence). V gave up 5 bases and J gave up 9 bases; unmatched junction bases: 13. Here the CDR3 reads CASSPTPAGEGQYF. CDR3 sequence (DNA): TGTGCCAGTAGTCCCACTCCCGCGGGGGAAGGGCAGTACTTC.

The chain carries TRBV6-5 and TRBJ2-5, with 7 bases lining up with TRBD2. CDR3 length equals 13 residues. Germline CDR1 and CDR2: MNHEY and SVGAGI. V trimming: 6 bases; J trimming: 3 bases; junction bases outside the gene matches: 4. The CDR3, as DNA: TGTGCCAGCAGATGGGGGGGGGAAGAGACCCAGTACTTC. The encoded protein is CASRWGGEETQYF.

V and J are TRBV29-1 and TRBJ1-2; perhaps TRBD1 as D (6 bases). Looked up from germline, CDR1 is SQVTM and CDR2 is ANQGSEA. This CDR3 has 11 residues. The V and J ends lost 6 bases and 7 bases respectively, with 12 bases between them. CDR3 amino acids: CSVLQGGGYTF. CDR3 nucleotide sequence: TGCAGCGTCCTACAGGGTGGTGGCTACACCTTC.

V is TRBV10-1 and J is TRBJ2-5; 13 nucleotides match TRBD2. The CDR3 is 16 amino acids. The germline V gene has CDR1 WNHNN and CDR2 SYGVQD (reference sequence). V lost 5 bases, J lost 2 bases, and 5 bases stayed unmatched. Written as DNA, the CDR3 is TGCGCCAGCAGTCGAGGGACTAGCGGGGCACAAGAGACCCAGTACTTC. Translated: CASSRGTSGAQETQYF.

This clone showed up just once. The chain combines TRBV7-2 with TRBJ2-5, with 11 bases fitting TRBD2. The CDR3 runs to 15 residues. Germline assignment: CDR1 SGHTA and CDR2 FQGNSA. V shed 1 base and J 3 bases; nucleotides not matched to a gene: 1. CDR3 bases: TGTGCCAGCAGCTTAGTACTAGCGGGGGAAGAGACCCAGTACTTC. Protein product: CASSLVLAGEETQYF.

This chain connects TRBV21-1 to TRBJ1-5; the table's D call TRBD1 went unverified against the DNA. TRBV21-1 has pseudogene status. This CDR3 comprises 16 residues. The CDR3 is CASSPEGSRGAQPQHF. The CDR3 region has the DNA TGTGCCAGCAGCCCCGAGGGATCCAGGGGAGCGCAGCCCCAGCATTTT.

The V gene is TRBV7-2, the J gene TRBJ2-7; 7 nucleotides line up with TRBD2. The germline V gene encodes CDR1 SGHTA and CDR2 FQGNSA. Trimming at V came to 4 bases and at J to 7 bases, leaving 7 bases not matched to a gene. This CDR3 is built from 13 residues. DNA for the CDR3: TGTGCCAGCAGCTCCTCGGGGGGATGGGAGCAGTACTTC. The encoded protein is CASSSSGGWEQYF.

V is TRBV7-9 and J is TRBJ1-5; 10 bases map to TRBD1. V was pared by 5 bases and J by 3 bases, with 7 bases of the junction left unmatched. The CDR3 extends over 16 amino acids. Looked up from germline, CDR1 is SEHNR and CDR2 is FQNEAQ (reference sequence). CDR3 DNA sequence: TGTGCCAGCAGCCTGGACAGGGGGTATCACAATCAGCCCCAGCATTTT. Amino acids: CASSLDRGYHNQPQHF.

The rearrangement joins TRBV2 to TRBJ1-2; the D gene is possibly TRBD1 (6 bases). Trimming cost V 4 bases and J 1 base, with 13 bases left between them. The CDR3 runs 15 residues. Germline V lookup: CDR1 SNHLY, CDR2 FYNNEI. The CDR3 DNA reads TGTGCCAGCAGTGGGGGGCCTCAGGGTAACTATGGCTACACCTTC. Translating gives CASSGGPQGNYGYTF.

J is TRBJ1-2 and V is TRBV4-3; possibly TRBD1 for D (5 bases). The germline V and J ends were trimmed by 1 base and 4 bases, with 13 bases remaining between them. Germline CDR1 reads LGHNA; CDR2 reads YSLEER. The CDR3 contains 15 residues. The CDR3 reads CASSQALSGGYGYTF. The CDR3 DNA reads as TGCGCCAGCAGCCAAGCGTTATCCGGGGGCTATGGCTACACCTTC.

This clone appeared a few times. V usage is TRBV28 and J usage is TRBJ1-3; D may be TRBD1 (6 bases). Looked up from germline, CDR1 is MDHEN and CDR2 is SYDVKM. The CDR3 extends over 15 amino acids. The germline V and J ends were trimmed by 5 bases and 1 base, with 12 bases remaining between them. CDR3 region: CASSTTTGSGNTIYF. The DNA for the CDR3 is TGTGCCAGCAGTACAACGACAGGTTCTGGAAACACCATATATTTT. Full variable domain (remainder filled in from reference TRBV28 and TRBJ1-3): DVKVTQSSRYLVKRTGEKVFLECVQDMDHENMFWYRQDPGLGLRLIYFSYDVKMKEKGDIPEGYSVSREKKERFSLILESASTNQTSMYLCASSTTTGSGNTIYFGEGSWLTVV.

The chain uses TRBV4-1 and TRBJ2-7; 9 bases map to TRBD2. This CDR3 has 15 residues. The V and J ends lost 0 bases and 7 bases, in that order; junction bases with no gene match: 7. Per the germline V gene, CDR1 is MGHRA and CDR2 is YSYEKL. CDR3 bases: TGCGCCAGCAGCCAAGACGGGGCGGGAGGGCAAGAGCAGTACTTC. Its translation is CASSQDGAGGQEQYF.

The chain recombines TRBV18 with TRBJ2-1, with no clear D. There are 14 residues in the CDR3. The V end lost 2 bases, the J end lost 0 bases, and 5 bases lay between the germline ends. The germline gives CDR1 KGHSH, CDR2 LQKENI. This CDR3 reads CASSPGPSYNEQFF. The CDR3 DNA follows: TGTGCCAGCTCACCAGGGCCCTCCTACAATGAGCAGTTCTTC.

The genes are TRBV7-9 and TRBJ1-2; D is uncertain. Trimming stripped 4 bases from V and 7 bases from J, with 13 bases between. The CDR3 runs to 13 residues. Germline CDR1 reads SEHNR; CDR2 reads FQNEAQ (reference sequence). Here the CDR3 reads CASSSPGGGGYTF. The CDR3 DNA follows: TGTGCCAGCAGCTCCCCCGGAGGAGGTGGCTACACCTTC.

V is TRBV23-1 and J is TRBJ2-7; 7 bases map to TRBD2. TRBV23-1 counts as an open reading frame of uncertain function. The CDR3 contains 14 residues. J gave up 3 bases and V 1 base, and 3 bases lay outside the gene matches. This chain's CDR3 is CASSQFGDYYEQYF. The DNA of the CDR3 is TGCGCCAGCAGTCAATTCGGGGACTACTACGAGCAGTACTTC.